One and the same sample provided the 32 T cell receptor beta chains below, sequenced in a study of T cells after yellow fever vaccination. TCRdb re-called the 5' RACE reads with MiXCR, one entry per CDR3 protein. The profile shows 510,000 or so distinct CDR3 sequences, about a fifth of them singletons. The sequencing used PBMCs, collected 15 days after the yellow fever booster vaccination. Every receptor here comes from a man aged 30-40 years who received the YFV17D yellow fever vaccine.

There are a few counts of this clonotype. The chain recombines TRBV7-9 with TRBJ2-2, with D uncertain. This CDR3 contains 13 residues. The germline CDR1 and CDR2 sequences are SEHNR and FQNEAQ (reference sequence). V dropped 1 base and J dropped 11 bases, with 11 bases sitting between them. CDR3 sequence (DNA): TGTGCCAGCAGCTTAGGTTTCGGCGGCGAGCTGTTTTTT. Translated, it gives CASSLGFGGELFF.

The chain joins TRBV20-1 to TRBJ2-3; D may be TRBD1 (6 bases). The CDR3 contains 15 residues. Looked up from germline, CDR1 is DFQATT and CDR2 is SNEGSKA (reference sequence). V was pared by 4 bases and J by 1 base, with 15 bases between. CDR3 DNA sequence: TGCAGTGCTAAAACAGGGATCCGACGCACAGATACGCAGTATTTT. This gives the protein CSAKTGIRRTDTQYF.

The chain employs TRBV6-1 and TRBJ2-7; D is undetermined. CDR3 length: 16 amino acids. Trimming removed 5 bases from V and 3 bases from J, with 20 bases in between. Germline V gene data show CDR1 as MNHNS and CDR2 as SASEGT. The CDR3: CASSTGPIGRLYEQYF. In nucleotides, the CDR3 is TGTGCCAGCAGTACCGGACCTATTGGACGACTCTACGAGCAGTACTTC.

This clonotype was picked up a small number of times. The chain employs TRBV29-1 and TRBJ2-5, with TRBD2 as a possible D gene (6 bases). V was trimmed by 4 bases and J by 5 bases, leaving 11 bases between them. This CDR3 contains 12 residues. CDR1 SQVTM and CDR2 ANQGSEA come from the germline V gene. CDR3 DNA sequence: TGCAGCGTTGTGGAGGGATCTGAGACCCAGTACTTC. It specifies CSVVEGSETQYF. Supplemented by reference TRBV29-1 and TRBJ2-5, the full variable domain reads SAVISQKPSRDICQRGTSLTIQCQVDSQVTMMFWYRQQPGQSLTLIATANQGSEATYESGFVIDKFPISRPNLTFSTLTVSNMSPEDSSIYLCSVVEGSETQYFGPGTRLLVL.

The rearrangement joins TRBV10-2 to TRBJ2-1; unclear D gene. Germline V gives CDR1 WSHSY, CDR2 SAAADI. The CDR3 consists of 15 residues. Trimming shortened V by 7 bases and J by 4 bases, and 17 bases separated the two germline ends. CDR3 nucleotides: TGCGCCAGCACTTTGAGGCCGTATGAATACAATGAGCAGTTCTTC. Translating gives CASTLRPYEYNEQFF.

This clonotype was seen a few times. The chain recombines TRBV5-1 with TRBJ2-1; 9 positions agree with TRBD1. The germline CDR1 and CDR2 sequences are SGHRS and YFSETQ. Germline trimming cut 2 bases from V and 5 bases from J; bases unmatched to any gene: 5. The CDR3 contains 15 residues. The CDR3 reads CASSFGTGRNNEQFF. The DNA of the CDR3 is TGCGCCAGCAGCTTCGGGACAGGGAGAAACAATGAGCAGTTCTTC.

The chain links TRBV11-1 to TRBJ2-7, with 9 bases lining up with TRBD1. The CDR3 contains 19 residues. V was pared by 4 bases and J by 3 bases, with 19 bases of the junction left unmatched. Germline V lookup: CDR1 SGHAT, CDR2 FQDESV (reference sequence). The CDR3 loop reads CASSSANRGRLRGDYEQYF. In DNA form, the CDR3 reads TGTGCCAGCAGCTCCGCTAACAGGGGGCGTTTAAGGGGGGACTACGAGCAGTACTTC.

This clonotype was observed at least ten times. CDR3 coding DNA: TGTGCCAGCAGCTTAGAGCTAGCGGGGGGATACAATGAGCAGTTCTTC. Translated: CASSLELAGGYNEQFF. The chain couples TRBV11-1 to TRBJ2-1; 11 positions agree with TRBD2. Trimming at V came to 1 base and at J to 4 bases, leaving 3 bases not matched to a gene. Germline-derived CDR1 and CDR2 are SGHAT and FQDESV (reference sequence). The CDR3 is made up of 16 amino acids.

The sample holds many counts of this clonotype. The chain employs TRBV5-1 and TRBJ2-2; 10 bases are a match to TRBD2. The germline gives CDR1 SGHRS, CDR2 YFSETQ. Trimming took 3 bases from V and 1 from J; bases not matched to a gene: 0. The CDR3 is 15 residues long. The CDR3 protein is CASSWTSGNTGELFF. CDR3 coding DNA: TGCGCCAGCAGCTGGACTAGCGGGAACACCGGGGAGCTGTTTTTT.

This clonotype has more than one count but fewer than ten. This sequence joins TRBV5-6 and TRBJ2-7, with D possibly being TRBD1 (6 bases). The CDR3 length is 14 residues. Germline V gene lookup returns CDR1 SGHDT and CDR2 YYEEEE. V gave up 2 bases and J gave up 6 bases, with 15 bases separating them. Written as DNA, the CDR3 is TGTGCCAGCAGCTTCTCAGGGGTTATTGCCGAGCAGTACTTC. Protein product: CASSFSGVIAEQYF.

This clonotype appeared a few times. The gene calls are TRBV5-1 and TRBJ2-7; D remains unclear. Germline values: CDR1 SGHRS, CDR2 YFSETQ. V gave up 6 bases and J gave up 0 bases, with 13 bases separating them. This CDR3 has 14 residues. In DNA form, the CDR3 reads TGCGCCAGCAAAAAGGAACAGCCCTCCTACGAGCAGTACTTC. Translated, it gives CASKKEQPSYEQYF.

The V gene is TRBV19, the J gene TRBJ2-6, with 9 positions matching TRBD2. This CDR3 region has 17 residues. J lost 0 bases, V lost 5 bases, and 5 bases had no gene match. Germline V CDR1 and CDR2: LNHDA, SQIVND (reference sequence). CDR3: CASSRSSGASGANVLTF. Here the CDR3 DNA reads TGTGCCAGTAGTCGGTCTAGCGGGGCCTCTGGGGCCAACGTCCTGACTTTC.

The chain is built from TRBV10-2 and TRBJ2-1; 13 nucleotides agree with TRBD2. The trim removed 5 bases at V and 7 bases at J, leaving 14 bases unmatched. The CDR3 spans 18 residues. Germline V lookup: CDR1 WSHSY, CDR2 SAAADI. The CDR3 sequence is CASSPTGIRTSGSNEQFF. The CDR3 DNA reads TGCGCCAGCAGTCCGACAGGGATCCGGACTAGCGGGAGTAATGAGCAGTTCTTC.

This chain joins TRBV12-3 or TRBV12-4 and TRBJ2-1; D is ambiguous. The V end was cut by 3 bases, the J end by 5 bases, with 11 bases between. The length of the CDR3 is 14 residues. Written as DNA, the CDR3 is TGTGCCAGCAGTTTTGAGAGTCCGAACAATGAGCAGTTCTTC. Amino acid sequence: CASSFESPNNEQFF.

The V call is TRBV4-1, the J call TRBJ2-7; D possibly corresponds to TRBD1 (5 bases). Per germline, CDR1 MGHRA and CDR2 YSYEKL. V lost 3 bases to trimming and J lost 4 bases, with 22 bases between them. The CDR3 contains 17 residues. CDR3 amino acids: CASSHHPSGLLRYEQYF. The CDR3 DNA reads TGCGCCAGCAGCCATCACCCGTCAGGGCTGTTACGTTACGAGCAGTACTTC.

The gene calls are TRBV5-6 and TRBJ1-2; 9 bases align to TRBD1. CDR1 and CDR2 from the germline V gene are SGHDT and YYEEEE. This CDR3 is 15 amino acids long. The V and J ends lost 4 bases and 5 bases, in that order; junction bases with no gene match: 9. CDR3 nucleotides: TGTGCCAGCAGCCCGGGGGACAGGGAGTGGTATGGCTACACCTTC. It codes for CASSPGDREWYGYTF.

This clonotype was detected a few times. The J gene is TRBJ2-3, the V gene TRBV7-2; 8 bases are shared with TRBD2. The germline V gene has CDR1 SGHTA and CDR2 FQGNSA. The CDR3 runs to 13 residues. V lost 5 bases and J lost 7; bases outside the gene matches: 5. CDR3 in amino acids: CASSPGGVNTQYF. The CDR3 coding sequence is TGTGCCAGCAGCCCGGGAGGGGTGAATACGCAGTATTTT.

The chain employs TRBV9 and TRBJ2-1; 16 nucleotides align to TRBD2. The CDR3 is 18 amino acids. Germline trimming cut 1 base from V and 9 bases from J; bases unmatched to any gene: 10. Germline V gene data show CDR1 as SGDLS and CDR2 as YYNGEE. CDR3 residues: CASSVTGTGLAGGGEQFF. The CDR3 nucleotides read TGTGCCAGCAGCGTAACGGGAACGGGACTAGCGGGAGGGGGTGAGCAGTTCTTC.

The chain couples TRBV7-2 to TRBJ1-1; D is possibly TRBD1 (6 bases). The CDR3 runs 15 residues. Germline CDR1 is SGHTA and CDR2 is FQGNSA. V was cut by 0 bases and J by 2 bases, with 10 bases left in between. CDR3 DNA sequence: TGTGCCAGCAGCTTAGCGAGGGGGACTAACACTGAAGCTTTCTTT. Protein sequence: CASSLARGTNTEAFF.

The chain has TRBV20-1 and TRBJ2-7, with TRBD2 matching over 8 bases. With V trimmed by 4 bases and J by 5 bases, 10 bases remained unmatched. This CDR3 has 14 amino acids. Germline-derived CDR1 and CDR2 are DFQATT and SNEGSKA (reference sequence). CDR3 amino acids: CSANPFSGSDEQYF. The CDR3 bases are TGCAGTGCTAATCCATTCAGCGGGAGTGACGAGCAGTACTTC.

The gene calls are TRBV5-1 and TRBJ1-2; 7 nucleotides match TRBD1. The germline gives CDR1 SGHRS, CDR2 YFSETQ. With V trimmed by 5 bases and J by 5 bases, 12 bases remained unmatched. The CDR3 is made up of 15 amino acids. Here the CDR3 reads CASRLTGMGVYGYTF. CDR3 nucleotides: TGCGCCAGCAGGTTGACAGGGATGGGAGTATATGGCTACACCTTC. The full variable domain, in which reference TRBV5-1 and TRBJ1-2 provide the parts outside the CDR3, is KAGVTQTPRYLIKTRGQQVTLSCSPISGHRSVSWYQQTPGQGLQFLFEYFSETQRNKGNFPGRFSGRQFSNSRSEMNVSTLELGDSALYLCASRLTGMGVYGYTFGSGTRLTVV.

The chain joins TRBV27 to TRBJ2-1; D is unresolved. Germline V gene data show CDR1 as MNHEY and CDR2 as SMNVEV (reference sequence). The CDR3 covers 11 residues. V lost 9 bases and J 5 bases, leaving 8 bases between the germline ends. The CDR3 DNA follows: TGTGCCAGTACCAGTAACAATGAGCAGTTCTTC. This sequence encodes CASTSNNEQFF.

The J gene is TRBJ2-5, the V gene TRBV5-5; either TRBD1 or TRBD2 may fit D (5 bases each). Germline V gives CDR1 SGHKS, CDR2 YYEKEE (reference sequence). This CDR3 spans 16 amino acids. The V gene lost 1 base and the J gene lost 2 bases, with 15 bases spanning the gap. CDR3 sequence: CASSLNGGRLQETQYF. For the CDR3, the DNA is TGTGCCAGCAGCTTGAATGGGGGACGCCTACAAGAGACCCAGTACTTC.

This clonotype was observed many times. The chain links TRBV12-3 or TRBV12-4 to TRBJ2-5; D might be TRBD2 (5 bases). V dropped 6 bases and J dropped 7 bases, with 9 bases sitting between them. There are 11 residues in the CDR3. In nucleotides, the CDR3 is TGTGCCAGCAGCCGGGGTGGGACCCAGTACTTC. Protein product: CASSRGGTQYF.

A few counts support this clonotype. The CDR3 DNA reads as TGCAGCGTTGAGCCTAGCAACGTAGAGACCCAGTACTTC. This translates into CSVEPSNVETQYF. This rearrangement joins TRBV29-1 to TRBJ2-5; TRBD2 might be the D (5 bases). The CDR3 totals 13 residues. Germline V gene data show CDR1 as SQVTM and CDR2 as ANQGSEA. V was clipped by 3 bases and J by 4 bases, with 12 bases between them.

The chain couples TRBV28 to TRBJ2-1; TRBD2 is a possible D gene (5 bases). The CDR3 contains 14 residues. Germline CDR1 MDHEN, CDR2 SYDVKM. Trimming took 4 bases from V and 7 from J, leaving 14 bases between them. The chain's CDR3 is CASSWWEHRNEQFF. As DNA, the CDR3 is TGTGCCAGCAGTTGGTGGGAGCATCGGAATGAGCAGTTCTTC.

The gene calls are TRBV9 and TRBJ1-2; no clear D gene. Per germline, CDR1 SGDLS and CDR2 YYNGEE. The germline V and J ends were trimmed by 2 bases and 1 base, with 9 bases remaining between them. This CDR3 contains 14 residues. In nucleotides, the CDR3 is TGTGCCAGCAGCGTCATGGAGGGTAACTATGGCTACACCTTC. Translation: CASSVMEGNYGYTF.

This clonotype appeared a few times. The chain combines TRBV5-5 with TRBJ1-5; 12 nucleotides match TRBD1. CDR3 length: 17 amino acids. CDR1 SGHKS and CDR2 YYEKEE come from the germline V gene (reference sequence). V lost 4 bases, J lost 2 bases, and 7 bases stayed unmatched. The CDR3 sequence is CASSPGQGAAGNQPQHF. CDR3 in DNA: TGTGCCAGCAGCCCGGGACAGGGGGCTGCGGGCAATCAGCCCCAGCATTTT. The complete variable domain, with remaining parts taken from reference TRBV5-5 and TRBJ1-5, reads DAGVTQSPTHLIKTRGQQVTLRCSPISGHKSVSWYQQVLGQGPQFIFQYYEKEERGRGNFPDRFSARQFPNYSSELNVNALLLGDSALYLCASSPGQGAAGNQPQHFGDGTRLSIL.

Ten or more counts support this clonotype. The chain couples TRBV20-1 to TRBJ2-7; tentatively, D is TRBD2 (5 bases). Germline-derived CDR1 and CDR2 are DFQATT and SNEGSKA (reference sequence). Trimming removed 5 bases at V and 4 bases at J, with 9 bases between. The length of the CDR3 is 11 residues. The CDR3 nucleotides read TGCAGTGCTGAGGGAAAGTACGAGCAGTACTTC. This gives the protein CSAEGKYEQYF.

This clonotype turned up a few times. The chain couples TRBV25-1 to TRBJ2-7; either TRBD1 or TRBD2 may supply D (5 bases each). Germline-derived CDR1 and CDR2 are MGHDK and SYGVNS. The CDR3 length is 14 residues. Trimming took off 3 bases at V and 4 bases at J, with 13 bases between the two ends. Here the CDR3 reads CASSDPGPEYEQYF. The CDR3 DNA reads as TGTGCCAGCAGTGATCCGGGACCCGAGTACGAGCAGTACTTC.

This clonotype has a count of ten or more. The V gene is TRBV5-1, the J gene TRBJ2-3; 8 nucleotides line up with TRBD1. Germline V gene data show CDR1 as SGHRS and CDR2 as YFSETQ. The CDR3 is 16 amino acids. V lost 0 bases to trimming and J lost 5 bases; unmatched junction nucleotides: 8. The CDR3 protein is CASSLGGRGREDTQYF. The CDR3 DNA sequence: TGCGCCAGCAGCTTGGGTGGCAGGGGGCGAGAAGATACGCAGTATTTT.

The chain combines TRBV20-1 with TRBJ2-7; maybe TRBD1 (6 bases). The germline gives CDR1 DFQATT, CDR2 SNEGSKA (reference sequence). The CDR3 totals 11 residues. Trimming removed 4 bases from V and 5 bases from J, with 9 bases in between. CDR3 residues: CSATRGHEQYF. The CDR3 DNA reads TGCAGTGCTACCAGGGGTCACGAGCAGTACTTC.